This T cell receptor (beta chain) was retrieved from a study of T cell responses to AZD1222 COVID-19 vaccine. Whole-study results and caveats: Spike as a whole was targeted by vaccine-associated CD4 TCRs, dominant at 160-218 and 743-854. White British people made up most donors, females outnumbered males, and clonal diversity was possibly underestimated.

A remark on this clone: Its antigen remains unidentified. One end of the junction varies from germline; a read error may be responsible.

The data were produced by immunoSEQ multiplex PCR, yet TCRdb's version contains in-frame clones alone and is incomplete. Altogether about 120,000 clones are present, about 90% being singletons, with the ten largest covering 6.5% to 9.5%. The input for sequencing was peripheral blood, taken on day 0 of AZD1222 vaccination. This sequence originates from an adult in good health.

The CDR3 nucleotides are TGTGCCAGCACTGAACAAACAGGGATCGGTCAGCCCCAGCATTTT. This gives the protein CASTEQTGIGQPQHF. J is TRBJ1-5 and V is TRBV6-1, with D possibly matching TRBD1 (6 bases). The CDR3 has 15 amino acids. Germline CDR1 and CDR2: MNHNS and SASEGT.